Listed here are 20 T cell receptor beta chains from one sample, sequenced in a study of blood T cell repertoires in COVID-19. Profiled with immunoSEQ multiplex PCR; TCRdb holds only in-frame clones, not every one. The sample contains under 300,000 clones, about 85% of which appear only once. The specimen sequenced was PBMCs or T cells enriched from blood (not recorded which). The receptors were gathered from a woman aged 30 to 39 with acute COVID-19.

In the case of this clone: At one boundary the junction diverges from the germline segment, which might be a read error. The V call is TRBV27, the J call TRBJ1-6, with 10 bases identical to TRBD1. Germline values: CDR1 MNHEY, CDR2 SMNVEV (reference sequence). The CDR3 runs 11 residues. The CDR3 here is CAGTGDSPLHF. Written as DNA, the CDR3 is TGCGCCGGGACAGGGGATTCACCCCTCCACTTT.

The chain combines TRBV2 with TRBJ2-1; 11 bases map to TRBD2. J gave up 10 bases and V 8 bases, and 13 bases lay outside the gene matches. The CDR3 contains 15 residues. Germline CDR1 SNHLY, CDR2 FYNNEI. CDR3 DNA sequence: TGTGCCAGCTCCTCGGGAGTAGCGGGAGGGGGCGAGCAGTTCTTC. This gives the protein CASSSGVAGGGEQFF.

The chain uses TRBV13 and TRBJ2-7; no clear D gene. The V and J ends lost 5 bases and 2 bases respectively, with 7 bases between them. Looked up from germline, CDR1 is PRHDT and CDR2 is FYEKMQ (reference sequence). The CDR3 length is 12 residues. The CDR3 here is CASSKSPYEQYF. The CDR3 DNA sequence: TGTGCCAGCAGCAAAAGCCCCTACGAGCAGTACTTC.

The CDR3 DNA sequence: TGTGCCAGCAGCCCGACAGGCAATACTTATAGGGAACTGTTTTTT. Protein product: CASSPTGNTYRELFF. V usage is TRBV5-6 and J usage is TRBJ1-4; tentative D call: TRBD1 (6 bases). V was cut by 4 bases and J by 12 bases, with 22 bases left in between. Germline V gives CDR1 SGHDT, CDR2 YYEEEE. This CDR3 has 15 residues.

As regards this clone: The same CDR3 arises from other DNA sequences in this sample as well. The V and J genes are TRBV18 and TRBJ2-7, with no clear D. Trimming pared 3 bases from V and 0 bases from J, leaving 6 bases between. CDR3 length equals 13 residues. Germline V gene sequence: CDR1 KGHSH, CDR2 LQKENI. This CDR3 reads CASSPPSSYEQYF. In DNA form, the CDR3 reads TGTGCCAGCTCACCCCCGAGCTCCTACGAGCAGTACTTC.

This sequence joins TRBV12-5 and TRBJ2-1; 10 bases fit TRBD2. The germline CDR1 and CDR2 sequences are LGHNT and FRNRAP. The CDR3 length is 17 residues. Trimming removed 1 base from V and 4 bases from J; junction bases left unmatched: 7. The CDR3 protein is CASGLATGTSAYNEQFF. CDR3 sequence (DNA): TGTGCTAGTGGTTTGGCCACCGGGACTAGCGCATACAATGAGCAGTTCTTC.

This chain links TRBV11-2 with TRBJ2-1; TRBD1 matches 9 bases. Germline CDR1 is SGHAT and CDR2 is FQNNGV. There are 14 residues in the CDR3. The ends lost 4 bases at V and 8 bases at J; junction bases unmatched: 6. CDR3 DNA sequence: TGTGCCAGCAGCTCTCCGGGACAGGGAGATGAGCAGTTCTTC. Translation: CASSSPGQGDEQFF.

This clone has a handful of counts. The chain recombines TRBV11-2 with TRBJ1-1, with TRBD1 matching 7 bases. Germline assignment: CDR1 SGHAT and CDR2 FQNNGV. The CDR3 has 15 residues. V gave up 5 bases and J gave up 0 bases; unmatched junction bases: 6. The CDR3 nucleotides are TGTGCCAGCAGCAAAAGGACAGGCGTGAACACTGAAGCTTTCTTT. Translating it yields CASSKRTGVNTEAFF. Using reference TRBV11-2 and TRBJ1-1 for the parts outside the CDR3, the full variable domain is EAGVAQSPRYKIIEKRQSVAFWCNPISGHATLYWYQQILGQGPKLLIQFQNNGVVDDSQLPKDRFSAERLKGVDSTLKIQPAKLEDSAVYLCASSKRTGVNTEAFFGQGTRLTVV.

The rearrangement uses TRBV3-1 (or the pseudogene TRBV3-2) and TRBJ2-5; maybe TRBD1 (5 bases). This CDR3 region has 15 residues. The germline V gene encodes CDR1 LGHDT and CDR2 YNNKEL (reference sequence). V lost 3 bases, J lost 8 bases, and 19 bases lay in between. CDR3 residues: CASSHEQARWGTQYF. CDR3 DNA sequence: TGTGCCAGCAGCCATGAACAGGCTCGATGGGGCACCCAGTACTTC.

The DNA of the CDR3 is TGTGCCAGTAGGCCAAGCTGGACTAGCGGGAGGGGTGAGCAGTTCTTC. This translates into CASRPSWTSGRGEQFF. This rearrangement joins TRBV19 to TRBJ2-1; 15 positions match TRBD2. This CDR3 has 16 residues. The germline V gene has CDR1 LNHDA and CDR2 SQIVND (reference sequence). With 6 bases clipped from V and 9 bases from J, the junction kept 9 bases outside the gene matches.

The CDR3 reads CASSGTGRNEQFF. The CDR3 DNA is TGTGCCAGCTCGGGGACAGGGCGGAATGAGCAGTTCTTC. The chain recombines TRBV18 with TRBJ2-1; 9 bases line up with TRBD1. The CDR3 extends over 13 amino acids. Per the germline V gene, CDR1 is KGHSH and CDR2 is LQKENI. Losses at the gene ends were 6 bases for V and 7 bases for J; bases not matched to a gene: 4. Drawing the rest from reference TRBV18 and TRBJ2-1, the complete variable domain is NAGVMQNPRHLVRRRGQEARLRCSPMKGHSHVYWYRQLPEEGLKFMVYLQKENIIDESGMPKERFSAEFPKEGPSILRIQQVVRGDSAAYFCASSGTGRNEQFFGPGTRLTVL.

This clone was seen only once. The chain combines TRBV6-4 with TRBJ2-6, with 7 positions matching TRBD1. This CDR3 has 16 amino acids. V was pared by 6 bases and J by 0 bases, with 5 bases of the junction left unmatched. In germline, CDR1 is MRHNA, CDR2 SNTAGT. CDR3 sequence: CASRVRQGSGANVLTF. The CDR3 bases are TGTGCCAGCAGGGTCAGACAGGGCTCTGGGGCCAACGTCCTGACTTTC.

V and J are TRBV5-8 and TRBJ1-2; 9 nucleotides match TRBD1. The junction had 3 bases not matched to a gene; V was cut back by 4 bases and J by 5 bases. The CDR3 is 13 residues long. Germline V lookup: CDR1 SGHTS, CDR2 YDEGEE. This chain's CDR3 is CASSRDREYGYTF. DNA of the CDR3: TGTGCCAGCAGCAGGGACAGGGAGTATGGCTACACCTTC.

A remark on this clone: The junction departs from germline at one end; a sequencing error may be responsible. The chain is built from TRBV7-2 and TRBJ2-1; perhaps TRBD2 as D (7 bases). CDR1 is SGHTA, CDR2 FQGNSA, per germline. There are 12 residues in the CDR3. CDR3 in amino acids: CASSSQDGGRIF. The CDR3 coding sequence is TGTGCCAGCAGCTCCCAAGACGGGGGGCGGATCTTC.

This clone was picked up one time. V gene TRBV5-1 combines with J gene TRBJ2-7; D might be TRBD1 (6 bases). Trimming left V 0 bases short and J 3 bases short, with 13 bases between. The CDR3 contains 15 residues. In germline, CDR1 is SGHRS, CDR2 YFSETQ. The CDR3 spells CASSLVGRGDYEQYF. The DNA for the CDR3 is TGCGCCAGCAGCTTGGTAGGCAGGGGAGACTACGAGCAGTACTTC.

This clone was seen only a few times. This chain connects TRBV27 to TRBJ1-5; D gene unclear. The V gene lost 7 bases and the J gene lost 0 bases, with 19 bases spanning the gap. The CDR3 covers 17 residues. Per germline, CDR1 MNHEY and CDR2 SMNVEV (reference sequence). CDR3 in amino acids: CASNDRNQVYSNQPQHF. CDR3 nucleotide sequence: TGTGCCAGCAACGATCGAAACCAAGTCTATAGCAATCAGCCCCAGCATTTT.

This chain joins TRBV28 and TRBJ2-1; TRBD1 might be the D (6 bases). The CDR3 totals 18 residues. The ends were cut back, 7 bases at V and 5 bases at J, with 27 bases in the middle. Germline V gene sequence: CDR1 MDHEN, CDR2 SYDVKM. Written as DNA, the CDR3 is TGTGCCAGCAATACAGGGTTAACCCCTGGTTCTTTGCACAATGAGCAGTTCTTC. It yields the protein CASNTGLTPGSLHNEQFF.

This clone was detected once. This chain connects TRBV29-1 to TRBJ2-7, with 11 bases lining up with TRBD2. Germline lookup yields CDR1 SQVTM and CDR2 ANQGSEA. There are 13 residues in the CDR3. The V gene end was trimmed by 4 bases and the J gene end by 9 bases; junction bases not matched to a gene: 8. CDR3 sequence: CSVVLAGEGRQYF. The DNA of the CDR3 is TGCAGCGTTGTACTAGCGGGAGAAGGAAGGCAGTACTTC.

The gene calls are TRBV5-1 and TRBJ1-6; D gene unclear. CDR1 is SGHRS, CDR2 YFSETQ, per germline. The CDR3 sequence is 14 residues long. Trimming removed 3 bases from V and 5 bases from J, with 9 bases in between. In nucleotides, the CDR3 is TGCGCCAGCAGCTCGGGAGCGGATAATTCACCCCTCCACTTT. This encodes CASSSGADNSPLHF. Combining the CDR3 with reference TRBV5-1 and TRBJ1-6 gives the whole variable domain KAGVTQTPRYLIKTRGQQVTLSCSPISGHRSVSWYQQTPGQGLQFLFEYFSETQRNKGNFPGRFSGRQFSNSRSEMNVSTLELGDSALYLCASSSGADNSPLHFGNGTRLTVT.

The chain is built from TRBV19 and TRBJ2-1; a weak D match, TRBD2 (6 bases). CDR1 and CDR2 (germline): LNHDA, SQIVND (reference sequence). V lost 10 bases to trimming and J lost 6 bases, with 13 bases between them. This CDR3 comprises 12 residues. The DNA for the CDR3 is TGTGCCACCAAAGCCGGGGGCAATGAGCAGTTCTTC. It translates to CATKAGGNEQFF.